Listed below are T cell receptor beta chains from one sample, sequenced in a study of molecular identifiers for immune sequencing clone quantification. From the PCR reads, TCRdb called clonotypes with MiXCR, one entry per CDR3 protein. The data hold roughly 320,000 distinct CDR3 sequences, with 24% observed a single time. The sequenced material came from naive CD8+ T cells from blood, with Jurkat cell RNA spiked in. Receptors were obtained from a human donor in good health. Some libraries in this study had Jurkat cell RNA spiked in. CDR3s include the opening cysteine and the closing phenylalanine or tryptophan. The D gene is left open where the match is weak. Clone size appears in some rows only: once, few, many, or a class for an expanded clone.

d_call,clone_size,v_call,cdr3_length,j_call,cdr3_aa,cdr3_nt
NA,NA,TRBV30,15,TRBJ2-3,CAWSRFGGASDTQYF,TGTGCCTGGAGTCGGTTTGGAGGGGCATCGGATACGCAGTATTTT
NA,NA,TRBV5-6,13,TRBJ1-1,CASSLVPGPEAFF,TGTGCCAGCAGCTTGGTGCCAGGTCCTGAAGCTTTCTTT
NA,many,TRBV27,15,TRBJ2-1,CASSFGRGRGNEQFF,TGTGCCAGCAGTTTTGGGAGGGGGAGGGGCAATGAGCAGTTCTTC
NA,many,TRBV7-2,13,TRBJ1-1,CASSLWGAGEAFF,TGTGCCAGCAGCTTATGGGGGGCGGGTGAAGCTTTCTTT
TRBD1,few,TRBV20-1,14,TRBJ2-7,CSAEPGTETYEQYF,TGCAGTGCTGAGCCCGGGACAGAAACCTACGAGCAGTACTTC
NA,many,TRBV2,12,TRBJ2-1,CASPGLYNEQFF,TGTGCCAGCCCCGGACTCTACAATGAGCAGTTCTTC
NA,many,TRBV5-6,14,TRBJ2-1,CASSLGPARNEQFF,TGTGCCAGCAGCTTGGGTCCGGCACGTAATGAGCAGTTCTTC
TRBD1,NA,TRBV27,15,TRBJ2-5,CAGSAATGGGETQYF,TGTGCCGGCAGTGCCGCGACAGGGGGCGGAGAGACCCAGTACTTC
TRBD1,few,TRBV4-1,15,TRBJ1-1,CASSTRTGLNTEAFF,TGCGCCAGCAGCACTAGGACAGGACTGAACACTGAAGCTTTCTTT
NA,NA,TRBV6-5,13,TRBJ1-1,CASGYSINTEAFF,TGTGCCAGCGGTTACTCGATTAACACTGAAGCTTTCTTT
NA,many,TRBV5-8,14,TRBJ1-5,CASSSVWGDQPQHF,TGTGCCAGCTCCAGCGTCTGGGGCGATCAGCCCCAGCATTTT
NA,NA,TRBV28,14,TRBJ2-3,CASSRSQRTDTQYF,TGTGCCAGCAGTCGCTCCCAGAGGACAGATACGCAGTATTTT
TRBD1,NA,TRBV13,15,TRBJ2-3,CASSQGQGWVDTQYF,TGTGCCAGCAGCCAAGGACAGGGCTGGGTGGATACGCAGTATTTT
NA,NA,TRBV7-9,14,TRBJ2-2,CASSPRDSTGELFF,TGTGCCAGCAGCCCCCGCGACAGCACCGGGGAGCTGTTTTTT
NA,many,TRBV27,14,TRBJ1-6,CASSLVGTNSPLHF,TGTGCCAGCAGTTTGGTCGGAACAAATTCACCCCTCCACTTT
NA,few,TRBV27,13,TRBJ1-1,CASSLSGVSEAFF,TGTGCCAGCAGTTTATCGGGGGTATCTGAAGCTTTCTTT
NA,NA,TRBV11-2,13,TRBJ2-1,CAGSASSYNEQFF,TGTGCCGGCAGTGCAAGCTCCTACAATGAGCAGTTCTTC
NA,NA,TRBV6-2/TRBV6-3,16,TRBJ2-6,CASTTNRASGANVLTF,TGTGCCAGCACCACGAACAGGGCGTCTGGGGCCAACGTCCTGACTTTC
NA,NA,TRBV5-3,16,TRBJ2-3,CAGGLADRGLRDTQYF,TGCGCCGGCGGCTTGGCCGACCGGGGGTTGAGGGATACGCAGTATTTT
NA,few,TRBV28,14,TRBJ1-1,CASSPREQAPEAFF,TGTGCCAGCAGCCCAAGGGAGCAGGCCCCTGAAGCTTTCTTT
NA,NA,TRBV11-2,15,TRBJ1-1,CASSFFGVGSTEAFF,TGTGCCAGCAGCTTCTTTGGGGTCGGTAGCACTGAAGCTTTCTTT
NA,many,TRBV9,13,TRBJ2-7,CASSPGLVYEQYF,TGTGCCAGCAGCCCGGGACTGGTCTACGAGCAGTACTTC
NA,few,TRBV24-1,11,TRBJ2-7,CATSDLGEQYF,TGTGCCACCAGTGATTTGGGCGAGCAGTACTTC
NA,many,TRBV5-6,15,TRBJ2-7,CASSLAGTRTYEQYF,TGTGCCAGCAGCTTGGCCGGGACACGAACCTACGAGCAGTACTTC
TRBD2,NA,TRBV20-1,14,TRBJ2-3,CSASIAGVRDTQYF,TGCAGTGCTAGTATAGCGGGAGTTCGCGATACGCAGTATTTT
NA,NA,TRBV19,16,TRBJ1-5,CASSIAGRMGNQPQHF,TGTGCCAGTAGTATAGCAGGCAGGATGGGTAATCAGCCCCAGCATTTT
TRBD2,few,TRBV19,14,TRBJ2-3,CASSIATSSDTQYF,TGTGCCAGTAGTATAGCGACTAGCAGCGATACGCAGTATTTT
NA,NA,TRBV27,15,TRBJ2-7,CASRPDGPVAGEQYF,TGTGCCAGCAGGCCCGATGGGCCAGTGGCAGGGGAGCAGTACTTC
NA,many,TRBV6-6,12,TRBJ2-7,CASSSGFYEQYF,TGTGCCAGCAGCTCGGGATTCTACGAGCAGTACTTC
NA,NA,TRBV20-1,13,TRBJ2-2,CSAAGQNTGELFF,TGCAGTGCAGCGGGACAGAACACCGGGGAGCTGTTTTTT
NA,many,TRBV14,13,TRBJ1-2,CASSHNTYYGYTF,TGTGCCAGCAGCCATAACACCTACTATGGCTACACCTTC
NA,many,TRBV12-3/TRBV12-4,13,TRBJ2-1,CASSGLVRDEQFF,TGTGCCAGCAGTGGACTGGTCAGGGATGAGCAGTTCTTC
TRBD1,few,TRBV7-9,16,TRBJ2-2,CASRHSGTANTGELFF,TGTGCCAGCAGACACTCCGGGACAGCGAACACCGGGGAGCTGTTTTTT
NA,NA,TRBV5-4,17,TRBJ1-1,CASSGGELVPVITEAFF,TGTGCCAGCAGCGGGGGCGAGCTGGTACCCGTTATAACTGAAGCTTTCTTT
NA,many,TRBV7-9,11,TRBJ1-5,CASSSQGAQHF,TGTGCCAGCAGCTCGCAGGGTGCCCAGCATTTT
NA,many,TRBV4-1,15,TRBJ1-4,CASSPTGPANEKLFF,TGCGCCAGCAGCCCCACAGGGCCGGCTAATGAAAAACTGTTTTTT
NA,NA,TRBV30,14,TRBJ1-3,CAWSSQISGNTIYF,TGTGCCTGGAGTAGCCAAATCTCTGGAAACACCATATATTTT
NA,few,TRBV7-9,16,TRBJ1-5,CASSSALGGAHQPQHF,TGTGCCAGCAGCTCCGCCCTGGGAGGGGCCCATCAGCCCCAGCATTTT
TRBD1,many,TRBV28,15,TRBJ2-4,CASSSLQGSKNIQYF,TGTGCCAGCAGTTCTCTACAGGGGAGTAAAAACATTCAGTACTTC
NA,many,TRBV5-6,14,TRBJ2-4,CASSLPSRTDIQYF,TGTGCCAGCAGCTTGCCCAGCCGGACAGACATTCAGTACTTC
NA,many,TRBV2,12,TRBJ2-1,CASTWPGNEQFF,TGTGCCAGCACTTGGCCCGGGAATGAGCAGTTCTTC
TRBD2,few,TRBV28,14,TRBJ2-7,CASSPSGGGYEQYF,TGTGCCAGCAGTCCATCGGGGGGGGGCTACGAGCAGTACTTC
NA,many,TRBV5-4,14,TRBJ2-2,CASSLTRDTGELFF,TGTGCCAGCAGCTTGACCAGAGACACCGGGGAGCTGTTTTTT
NA,NA,TRBV27,15,TRBJ2-5,CASSPLVLGEETQYF,TGTGCCAGCAGTCCACTCGTATTGGGAGAGGAGACCCAGTACTTC
NA,NA,TRBV5-1,14,TRBJ2-7,CASSYLVSSYEQCF,TGCGCCAGCAGCTACTTAGTGAGCTCCTACGAGCAGTGCTTC
NA,few,TRBV11-2,15,TRBJ2-1,CASSLVGSSYNEQFF,TGTGCCAGCAGCTTAGTGGGGAGCTCCTACAATGAGCAGTTCTTC
NA,many,TRBV6-5,16,TRBJ2-1,CASSYQSRSSYNEQFF,TGTGCCAGCAGTTACCAGAGCAGGAGCTCCTACAATGAGCAGTTCTTC
TRBD1,few,TRBV27,13,TRBJ2-7,CASSHDRVYEQYF,TGTGCCAGCAGCCACGACAGGGTATACGAGCAGTACTTC
NA,few,TRBV11-2,13,TRBJ1-5,CASGRDSNQPQHF,TGTGCCAGCGGCCGGGACAGCAATCAGCCCCAGCATTTT
NA,many,TRBV29-1,13,TRBJ1-1,CSVELGGRAEAFF,TGCAGCGTTGAGCTAGGGGGGAGGGCTGAAGCTTTCTTT